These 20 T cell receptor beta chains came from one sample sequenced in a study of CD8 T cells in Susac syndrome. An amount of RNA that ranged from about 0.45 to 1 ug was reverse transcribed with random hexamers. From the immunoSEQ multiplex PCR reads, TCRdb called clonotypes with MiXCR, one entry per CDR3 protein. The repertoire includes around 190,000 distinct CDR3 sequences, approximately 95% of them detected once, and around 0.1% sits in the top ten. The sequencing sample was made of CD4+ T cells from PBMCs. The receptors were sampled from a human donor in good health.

CDR3 residues: CSARDRRRAQSSGANVLTF. CDR3 nucleotides: TGCAGTGCTAGAGATCGGCGCAGGGCCCAAAGCTCTGGGGCCAACGTCCTGACTTTC. V and J are TRBV20-1 and TRBJ2-6; D may be TRBD1 (5 bases). The CDR3 is 19 residues long. CDR1 is DFQATT and CDR2 is SNEGSKA in the germline V gene (reference sequence). The V gene lost 0 bases and the J gene lost 0 bases, with 18 bases spanning the gap.

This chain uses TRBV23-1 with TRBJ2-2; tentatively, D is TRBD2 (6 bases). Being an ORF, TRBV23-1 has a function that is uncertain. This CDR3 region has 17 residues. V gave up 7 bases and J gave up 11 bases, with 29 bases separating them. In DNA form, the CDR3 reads TGCGCCAGCACAACCAAGGAACGGGACTCACTGAACCCTGAGCTGTTTTTT. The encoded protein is CASTTKERDSLNPELFF.

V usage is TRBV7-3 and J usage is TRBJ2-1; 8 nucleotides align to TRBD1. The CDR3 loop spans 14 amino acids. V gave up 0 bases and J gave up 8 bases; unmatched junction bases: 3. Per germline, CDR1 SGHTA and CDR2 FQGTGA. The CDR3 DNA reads TGTGCCAGCAGCTTAACCGACAGGGGCCATGAGCAGTTCTTC. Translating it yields CASSLTDRGHEQFF.

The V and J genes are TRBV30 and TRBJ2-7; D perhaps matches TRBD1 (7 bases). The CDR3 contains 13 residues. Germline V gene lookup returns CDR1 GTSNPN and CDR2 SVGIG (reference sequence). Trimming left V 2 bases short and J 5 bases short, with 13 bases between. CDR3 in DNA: TGTGCCTGGAGTCCATCAGGGGGGAACGAGCAGTACGTC. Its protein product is CAWSPSGGNEQYV.

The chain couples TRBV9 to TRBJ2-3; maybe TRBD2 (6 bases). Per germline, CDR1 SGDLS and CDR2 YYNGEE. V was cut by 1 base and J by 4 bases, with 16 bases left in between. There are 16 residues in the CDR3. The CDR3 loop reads CASSVQGGQISDTQYF. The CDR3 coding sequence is TGTGCCAGCAGCGTACAAGGAGGGCAGATCTCAGATACGCAGTATTTT.

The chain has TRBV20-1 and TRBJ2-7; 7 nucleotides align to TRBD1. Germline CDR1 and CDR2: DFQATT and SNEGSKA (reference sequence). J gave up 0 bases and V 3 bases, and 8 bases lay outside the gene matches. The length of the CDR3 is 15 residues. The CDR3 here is CSARGRDRFSYEQYF. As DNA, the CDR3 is TGCAGTGCTAGGGGTAGGGACAGATTCTCCTACGAGCAGTACTTC.

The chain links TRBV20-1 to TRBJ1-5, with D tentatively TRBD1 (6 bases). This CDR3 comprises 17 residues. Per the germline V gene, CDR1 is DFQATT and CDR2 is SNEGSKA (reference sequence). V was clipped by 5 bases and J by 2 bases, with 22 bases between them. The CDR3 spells CSAGREGGGFGNQPQHF. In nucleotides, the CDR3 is TGCAGTGCTGGTAGGGAAGGGGGTGGGTTCGGCAATCAGCCCCAGCATTTT.

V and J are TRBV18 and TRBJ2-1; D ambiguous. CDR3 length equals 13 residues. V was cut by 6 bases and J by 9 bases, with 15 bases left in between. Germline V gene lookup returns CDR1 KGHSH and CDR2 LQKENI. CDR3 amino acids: CASSPRPDGEQFF. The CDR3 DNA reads TGTGCCAGCTCCCCCCGTCCGGATGGTGAGCAGTTCTTC.

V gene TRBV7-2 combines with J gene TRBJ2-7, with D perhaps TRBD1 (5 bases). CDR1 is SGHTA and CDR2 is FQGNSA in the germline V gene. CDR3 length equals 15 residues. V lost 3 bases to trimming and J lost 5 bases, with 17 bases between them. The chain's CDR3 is CASSFATGDGDEQYF. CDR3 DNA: TGTGCCAGCAGCTTCGCCACAGGCGATGGCGACGAGCAGTACTTC.

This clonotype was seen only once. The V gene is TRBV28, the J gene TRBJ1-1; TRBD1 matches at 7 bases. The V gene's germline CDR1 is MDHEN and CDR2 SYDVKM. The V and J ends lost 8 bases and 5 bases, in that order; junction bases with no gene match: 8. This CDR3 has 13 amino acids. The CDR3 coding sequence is TGTGCCAGCTTTCAGGGGGGGAGGACTGAAGCTTTCTTT. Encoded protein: CASFQGGRTEAFF.

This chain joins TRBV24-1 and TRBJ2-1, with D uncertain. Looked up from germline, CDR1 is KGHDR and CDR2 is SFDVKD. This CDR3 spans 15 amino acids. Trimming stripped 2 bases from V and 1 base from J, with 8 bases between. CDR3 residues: CATSDSERSYNEQFF. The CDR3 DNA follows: TGTGCCACCAGTGATTCTGAAAGGTCCTACAATGAGCAGTTCTTC.

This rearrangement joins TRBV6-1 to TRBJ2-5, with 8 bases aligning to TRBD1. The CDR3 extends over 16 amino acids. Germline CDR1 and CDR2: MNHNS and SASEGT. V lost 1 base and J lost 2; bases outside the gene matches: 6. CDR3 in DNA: TGTGCCAGCAGTGAAGGAGGGACAGGTGGTCAAGAGACCCAGTACTTC. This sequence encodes CASSEGGTGGQETQYF.

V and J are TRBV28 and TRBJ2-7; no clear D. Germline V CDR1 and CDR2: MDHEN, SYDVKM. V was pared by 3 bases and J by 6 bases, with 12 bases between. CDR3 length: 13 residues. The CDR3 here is CASSFGSRFEQYV. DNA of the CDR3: TGTGCCAGCAGTTTTGGCTCCCGCTTCGAGCAGTACGTC.

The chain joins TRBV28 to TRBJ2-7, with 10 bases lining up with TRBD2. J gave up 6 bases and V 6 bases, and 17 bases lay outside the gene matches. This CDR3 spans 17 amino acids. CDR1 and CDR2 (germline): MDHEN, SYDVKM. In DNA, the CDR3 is TGTGCCAGCAGCGGATCCAGGACTAGCGGCCTTGAATTCGAGCAGTACGTC. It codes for CASSGSRTSGLEFEQYV.

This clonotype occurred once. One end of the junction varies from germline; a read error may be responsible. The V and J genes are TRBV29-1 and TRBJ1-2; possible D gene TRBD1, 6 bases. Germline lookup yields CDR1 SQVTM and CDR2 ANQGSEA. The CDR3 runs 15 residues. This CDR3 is CSVFLAAGTNYGHTF. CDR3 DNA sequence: TGCAGCGTATTCCTTGCCGCCGGGACAAACTATGGCCACACCTTC.

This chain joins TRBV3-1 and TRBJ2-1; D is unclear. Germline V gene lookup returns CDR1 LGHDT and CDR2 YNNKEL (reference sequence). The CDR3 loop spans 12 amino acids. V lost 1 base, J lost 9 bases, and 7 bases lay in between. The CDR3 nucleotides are TGTGCCAGCAGCCAAGGGGCCGGTGAGCAGTTCTTC. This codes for CASSQGAGEQFF.

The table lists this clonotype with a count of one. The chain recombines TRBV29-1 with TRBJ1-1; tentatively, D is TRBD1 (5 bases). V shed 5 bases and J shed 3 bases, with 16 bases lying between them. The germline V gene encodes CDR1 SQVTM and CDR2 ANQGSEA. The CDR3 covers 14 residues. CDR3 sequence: CSVSPRQWHTEAFF. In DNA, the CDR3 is TGCAGCGTTTCACCTAGACAGTGGCACACTGAAGCTTTCTTT.

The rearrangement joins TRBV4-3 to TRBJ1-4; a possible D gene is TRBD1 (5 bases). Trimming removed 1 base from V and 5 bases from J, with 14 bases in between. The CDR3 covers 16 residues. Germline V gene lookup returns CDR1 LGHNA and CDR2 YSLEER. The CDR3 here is CASSQVKDRQNEKLFF. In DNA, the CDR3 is TGCGCCAGCAGCCAAGTGAAGGACCGACAGAATGAAAAACTGTTTTTT.

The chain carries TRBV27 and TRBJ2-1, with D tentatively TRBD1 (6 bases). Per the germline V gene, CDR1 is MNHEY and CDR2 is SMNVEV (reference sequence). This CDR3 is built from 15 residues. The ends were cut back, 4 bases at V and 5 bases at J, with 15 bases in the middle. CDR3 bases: TGTGCCAGCAGTTCGCCAAGTGGGGGCAACAATGAGCAGTTCTTC. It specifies CASSSPSGGNNEQFF.

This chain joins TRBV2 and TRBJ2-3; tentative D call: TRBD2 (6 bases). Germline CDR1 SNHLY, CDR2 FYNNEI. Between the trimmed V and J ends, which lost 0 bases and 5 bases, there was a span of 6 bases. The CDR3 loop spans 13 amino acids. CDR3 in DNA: TGTGCCAGCAGTGAAGCGCGGGGAGATACGCAGTATTTT. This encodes CASSEARGDTQYF.